The T cell receptor beta chain under discussion was sequenced for a study of blood T cells in healthy people across ages. Findings of the study overall: Since the PBMCs were unsorted, naive and antigen-experienced cells could not be conclusively compared. From one million sequenced T cells, diversity estimates were lower bounds.

The authors ran a second PCR of roughly 6 to 12 cycles using a sample-barcoded 5' primer and a J-beta primer mix. Unique molecular identifiers of 12 random nucleotides labeled each cDNA. One entry per CDR3 protein, called by TCRdb with MiXCR from the 5' RACE reads. This table holds 1.5 million to 2 million distinct CDR3 sequences, roughly 30% found once. V was shortened by 8 bases and J by 6 bases, with 18 bases between the two germline ends. This CDR3 spans 14 amino acids. Germline CDR1 and CDR2: KGHSH and LQKENI. Only a few counts were recorded for this clonotype. The antigen is not known. A minimum of 5.5 micrograms of total RNA was extracted per sample.

The sequencing sample was made of blood. The source is a woman in her 30s in good health. The V call is TRBV18, the J call TRBJ2-3; the D is unclear. The CDR3 DNA sequence: TGTGCCAGCGCCCGAGAGAACGTCGTGGATACGCAGTATTTT. This translates into CASARENVVDTQYF.